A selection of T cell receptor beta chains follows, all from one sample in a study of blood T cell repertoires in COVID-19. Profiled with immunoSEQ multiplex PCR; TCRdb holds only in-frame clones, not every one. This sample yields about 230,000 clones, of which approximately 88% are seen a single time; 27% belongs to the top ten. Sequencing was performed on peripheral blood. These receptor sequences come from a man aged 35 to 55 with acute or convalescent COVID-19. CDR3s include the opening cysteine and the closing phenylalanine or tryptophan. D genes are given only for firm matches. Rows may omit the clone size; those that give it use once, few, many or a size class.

CDR3 DNA: TGTGCCAGCAGCTTAAGGCGGGTACGACCCTGGAACACTGAAGCTTTCTTT
CDR3 protein: CASSLRRVRPWNTEAFF
J gene: TRBJ1-1
clone size: once
D gene: NA
V gene: TRBV7-8

CDR3 DNA: TGTGCCACAAAGATCGGGACAGACGACGCTGAAGCTTTCTTT
CDR3 protein: CATKIGTDDAEAFF
J gene: TRBJ1-1
clone size: NA
D gene: TRBD1
V gene: TRBV10-3

CDR3 DNA: TGTGCCAGCAGACCGACTAGCGGGGAGCAGTACTTC
CDR3 protein: CASRPTSGEQYF
J gene: TRBJ2-7
clone size: NA
D gene: TRBD2
V gene: TRBV6-5

CDR3 DNA: TGCAGCGTTAAGGTGCGATCGGGGGGAACTATCATCTCCTACGAGCAGTACTTC
CDR3 protein: CSVKVRSGGTIISYEQYF
J gene: TRBJ2-7
clone size: NA
D gene: TRBD2
V gene: TRBV29-1

CDR3 DNA: TGTGCCAGTAGTATAGATCGGAGTTCCGGCAATCAGCCCCAGCATTTT
CDR3 protein: CASSIDRSSGNQPQHF
J gene: TRBJ1-5
clone size: NA
D gene: NA
V gene: TRBV19

CDR3 DNA: TGCAGCGCCGCATCCTCGGGGGGCGGGGGCTACACCTTC
CDR3 protein: CSAASSGGGGYTF
J gene: TRBJ1-2
clone size: NA
D gene: NA
V gene: TRBV29-1

CDR3 DNA: TGTGCCAGCAGTGAAGAGTCGGCGGGGAAGGAAAAACTGTTTTTT
CDR3 protein: CASSEESAGKEKLFF
J gene: TRBJ1-4
clone size: NA
D gene: NA
V gene: TRBV6-1

CDR3 DNA: TGTGCCAGCCTCAGGGGACAGGGGACCTACGAGCAGTACTTC
CDR3 protein: CASLRGQGTYEQYF
J gene: TRBJ2-7
clone size: NA
D gene: TRBD1
V gene: TRBV2

CDR3 DNA: TGTGCCAGCAGTGAAAACGGGATTAACACTGAAGCTTTCTTT
CDR3 protein: CASSENGINTEAFF
J gene: TRBJ1-1
clone size: NA
D gene: NA
V gene: TRBV2

CDR3 DNA: TGTGCCAGCAGTTCATACACTGAAGCTTTCTTT
CDR3 protein: CASSSYTEAFF
J gene: TRBJ1-1
clone size: once
D gene: NA
V gene: TRBV28

CDR3 DNA: TGTGCCAGCAGCTACCGGGACAAGTACACCGGGGAGCTGTTTTTT
CDR3 protein: CASSYRDKYTGELFF
J gene: TRBJ2-2
clone size: NA
D gene: NA
V gene: TRBV7-8

CDR3 DNA: TGTGCCAGCAGTTACGGGACTAGCTCATGGGTGCAGTACTTC
CDR3 protein: CASSYGTSSWVQYF
J gene: TRBJ2-7
clone size: NA
D gene: TRBD2
V gene: TRBV6-2/TRBV6-3

CDR3 DNA: TGTGCCAGCAGCCTCAGGGGTACAGGAGAAGGGGGCTACACCTTC
CDR3 protein: CASSLRGTGEGGYTF
J gene: TRBJ1-2
clone size: NA
D gene: NA
V gene: TRBV5-5

CDR3 DNA: TGTGCCAGCTCCGGGGGGGGCCGTGGCTACACCTTC
CDR3 protein: CASSGGGRGYTF
J gene: TRBJ1-2
clone size: NA
D gene: NA
V gene: TRBV12-3/TRBV12-4

CDR3 DNA: TGTGCCAGCACGCCGGGAGTGAAGGGTGAGCAGTTCTTC
CDR3 protein: CASTPGVKGEQFF
J gene: TRBJ2-1
clone size: NA
D gene: NA
V gene: TRBV2

CDR3 DNA: TGTGCCCCAAATCAGCCCCAGCATTTT
CDR3 protein: CAPNQPQHF
J gene: TRBJ1-5
clone size: NA
D gene: NA
V gene: TRBV24-1

CDR3 DNA: TGCAGCGCTGACTGGGGGCAGTTGGGGCAAATGAACACTGAAGCTTTCTTT
CDR3 protein: CSADWGQLGQMNTEAFF
J gene: TRBJ1-1
clone size: once
D gene: NA
V gene: TRBV29-1

CDR3 DNA: TGTGCCAGCAGCGGGGGACAGGGTGGGATAGAGACCCAGTACTTC
CDR3 protein: CASSGGQGGIETQYF
J gene: TRBJ2-5
clone size: NA
D gene: TRBD1
V gene: TRBV9

CDR3 DNA: TGTGCCAGCAGTGAAACTAACCTATTATATTTT
CDR3 protein: CASSETNLLYF
J gene: TRBJ1-3
clone size: NA
D gene: NA
V gene: TRBV6-1

CDR3 DNA: TGTGCCAGCAGAGACGGACTCGCATATAATGAAAAACTGTTTTTT
CDR3 protein: CASRDGLAYNEKLFF
J gene: TRBJ1-4
clone size: NA
D gene: NA
V gene: TRBV28

CDR3 DNA: TGTGCCAGCAGCCCCGGGTGGGGGACAGGGGTTGATGGCTACACCTTC
CDR3 protein: CASSPGWGTGVDGYTF
J gene: TRBJ1-2
clone size: NA
D gene: TRBD1
V gene: TRBV7-2

CDR3 DNA: TGTGCCAGCAGAATACGGACAGGGTCGAACACTGAAGCTTTCTTT
CDR3 protein: CASRIRTGSNTEAFF
J gene: TRBJ1-1
clone size: NA
D gene: TRBD1
V gene: TRBV28

CDR3 DNA: TGTGCCAGCAGCACTCGGGTTCCGGGACACCAACTCCCCTCTGGGGCCAACGTCCTGACTTTC
CDR3 protein: CASSTRVPGHQLPSGANVLTF
J gene: TRBJ2-6
clone size: NA
D gene: NA
V gene: TRBV7-6

CDR3 DNA: TGTGCCAGTGCTAGCGGGAGTCTGTTGGAGCAGTACTTC
CDR3 protein: CASASGSLLEQYF
J gene: TRBJ2-7
clone size: NA
D gene: TRBD2
V gene: TRBV2

CDR3 DNA: TGTGCCACCCCTCCCGACCGGGACAGGGACAATCAGCCCCAGCATTTT
CDR3 protein: CATPPDRDRDNQPQHF
J gene: TRBJ1-5
clone size: NA
D gene: TRBD1
V gene: TRBV24-1

CDR3 DNA: TGTGCCAGTAGTATAGCTTCGGACTCTTCTAGCACAGATACGCAGTATTTT
CDR3 protein: CASSIASDSSSTDTQYF
J gene: TRBJ2-3
clone size: few
D gene: NA
V gene: TRBV19

CDR3 DNA: TGTGCCACCAGACACTCGTCTAGCACAGATACGCAGTATTTT
CDR3 protein: CATRHSSSTDTQYF
J gene: TRBJ2-3
clone size: NA
D gene: NA
V gene: TRBV19

CDR3 DNA: TGTGCCATCAGTGAGCGGACAGGGGCCTCCTACGAGCAGTACTTC
CDR3 protein: CAISERTGASYEQYF
J gene: TRBJ2-7
clone size: NA
D gene: TRBD1
V gene: TRBV10-3

CDR3 DNA: TGTGCCTGGAGTCGCGGGAATAATTCACCCCTCCACTTT
CDR3 protein: CAWSRGNNSPLHF
J gene: TRBJ1-6
clone size: NA
D gene: NA
V gene: TRBV30

CDR3 DNA: TGTGCCAGCAGTGGACTGACTCTTTACTCTGGAAACACCATATATTTT
CDR3 protein: CASSGLTLYSGNTIYF
J gene: TRBJ1-3
clone size: NA
D gene: NA
V gene: TRBV2

CDR3 DNA: TGTGCCAGCAGTAAGTCCGGGGTGAACACTGAAGCTTTCTTT
CDR3 protein: CASSKSGVNTEAFF
J gene: TRBJ1-1
clone size: NA
D gene: NA
V gene: TRBV27

CDR3 DNA: TGTGCCATCGTAGCGGACAGGGATCAGCCCCAGCATTTT
CDR3 protein: CAIVADRDQPQHF
J gene: TRBJ1-5
clone size: NA
D gene: TRBD1
V gene: TRBV10-3

CDR3 DNA: TGTGCCAGCAGCCTCCTCGTCGGCACTGAAGCTTTCTTT
CDR3 protein: CASSLLVGTEAFF
J gene: TRBJ1-1
clone size: NA
D gene: NA
V gene: TRBV3-1/TRBV3-2

CDR3 DNA: TGTGCCAGCTCACCGCCCCTTTCTAGCGGTGAGCAGTTCTTC
CDR3 protein: CASSPPLSSGEQFF
J gene: TRBJ2-1
clone size: NA
D gene: TRBD2
V gene: TRBV18

CDR3 DNA: TGCGCCAGCACTAGAGGGGGCAGGGTCGATGATGAAAAACTGTTTTTT
CDR3 protein: CASTRGGRVDDEKLFF
J gene: TRBJ1-4
clone size: NA
D gene: TRBD1
V gene: TRBV5-1

CDR3 DNA: TGTGCCAGCAGCTTAGCGCGTACTAGCGGGAGTTTAAATGAGCAGTTCTTC
CDR3 protein: CASSLARTSGSLNEQFF
J gene: TRBJ2-1
clone size: NA
D gene: TRBD2
V gene: TRBV7-6